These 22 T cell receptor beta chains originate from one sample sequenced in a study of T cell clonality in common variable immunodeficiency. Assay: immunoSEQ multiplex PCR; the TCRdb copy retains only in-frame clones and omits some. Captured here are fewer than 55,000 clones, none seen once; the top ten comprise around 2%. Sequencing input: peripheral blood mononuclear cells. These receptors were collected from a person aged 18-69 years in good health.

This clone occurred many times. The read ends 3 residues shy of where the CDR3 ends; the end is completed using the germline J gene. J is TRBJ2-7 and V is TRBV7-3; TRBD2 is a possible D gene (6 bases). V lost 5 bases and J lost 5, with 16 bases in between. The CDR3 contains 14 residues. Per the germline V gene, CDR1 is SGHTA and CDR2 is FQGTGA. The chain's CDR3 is CASSLSAGYHEQYF. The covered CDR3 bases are TGTGCCAGCAGCCTATCTGCGGGGTATCACGAG.

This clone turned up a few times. Partial CDR3 DNA: TGTGCCAGCAGCTTGTTCTGGGGGGGAAATGAG. Its translation is CASSLFWGGNE. The full CDR3 protein reads CASSLFWGGNEQFF. The chain recombines TRBV5-4 with TRBJ2-1; 7 bases fit TRBD2. The missing CDR3 end, 3 residues past where the read stops, is filled in from the germline J gene. The CDR3 runs 14 residues. Per the germline V gene, CDR1 is SGHNT and CDR2 is YYREEE (reference sequence). V was clipped by 1 base and J by 7 bases; unmatched bases: 5.

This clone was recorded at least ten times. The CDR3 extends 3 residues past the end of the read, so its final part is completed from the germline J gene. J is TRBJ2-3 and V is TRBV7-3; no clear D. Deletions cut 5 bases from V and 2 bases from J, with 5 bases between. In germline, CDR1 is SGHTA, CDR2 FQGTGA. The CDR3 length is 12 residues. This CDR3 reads CASSQNTDTQYF. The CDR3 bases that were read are TGTGCCAGCAGCCAAAACACAGATACG.

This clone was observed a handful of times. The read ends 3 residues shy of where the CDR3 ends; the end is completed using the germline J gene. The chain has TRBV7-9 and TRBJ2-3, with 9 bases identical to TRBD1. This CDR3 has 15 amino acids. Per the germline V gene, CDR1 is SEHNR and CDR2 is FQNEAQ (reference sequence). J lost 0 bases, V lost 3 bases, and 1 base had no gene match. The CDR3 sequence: CASSLGTGSTDTQYF. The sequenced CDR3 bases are TGTGCCAGCAGCTTGGGGACAGGGAGCACAGATACG.

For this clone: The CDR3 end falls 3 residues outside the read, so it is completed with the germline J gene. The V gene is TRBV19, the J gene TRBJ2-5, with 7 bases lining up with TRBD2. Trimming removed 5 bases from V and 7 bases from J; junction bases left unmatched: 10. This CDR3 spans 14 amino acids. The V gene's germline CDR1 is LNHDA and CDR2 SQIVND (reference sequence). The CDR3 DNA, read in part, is TGTGCCAGTAGTGAGGCGGCGGGAGCTCGGACC. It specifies CASSEAAGART. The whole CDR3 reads CASSEAAGARTQYF. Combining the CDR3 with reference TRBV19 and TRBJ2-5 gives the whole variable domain DGGITQSPKYLFRKEGQNVTLSCEQNLNHDAMYWYRQDPGQGLRLIYYSQIVNDFQKGDIAEGYSVSREKKESFPLTVTSAQKNPTAFYLCASSEAAGARTQYFGPGTRLLVL.

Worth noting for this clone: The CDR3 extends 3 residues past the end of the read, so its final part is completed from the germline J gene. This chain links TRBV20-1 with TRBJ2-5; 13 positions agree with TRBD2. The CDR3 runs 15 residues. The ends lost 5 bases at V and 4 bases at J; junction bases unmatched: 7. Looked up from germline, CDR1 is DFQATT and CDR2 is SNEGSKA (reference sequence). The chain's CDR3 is CSAPGLAGAGETQYF. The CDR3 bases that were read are TGCAGTGCTCCAGGACTAGCGGGGGCAGGAGAGACC.

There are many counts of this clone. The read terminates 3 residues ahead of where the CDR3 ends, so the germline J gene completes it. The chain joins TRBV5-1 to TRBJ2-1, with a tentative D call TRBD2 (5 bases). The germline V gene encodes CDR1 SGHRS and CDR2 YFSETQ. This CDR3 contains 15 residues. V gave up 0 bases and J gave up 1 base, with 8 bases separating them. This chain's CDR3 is CASSLVGESYNEQFF. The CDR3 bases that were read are TGCGCCAGCAGCTTGGTCGGGGAGTCCTACAATGAG.

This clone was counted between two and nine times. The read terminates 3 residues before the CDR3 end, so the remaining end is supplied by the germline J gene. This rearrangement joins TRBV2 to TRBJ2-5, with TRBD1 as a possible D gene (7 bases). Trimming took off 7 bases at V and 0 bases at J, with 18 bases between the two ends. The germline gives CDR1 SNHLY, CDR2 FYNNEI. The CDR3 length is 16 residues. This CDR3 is CASNGGWDSYQETQYF. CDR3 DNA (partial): TGTGCCAGCAACGGGGGTTGGGACAGTTACCAAGAGACC.

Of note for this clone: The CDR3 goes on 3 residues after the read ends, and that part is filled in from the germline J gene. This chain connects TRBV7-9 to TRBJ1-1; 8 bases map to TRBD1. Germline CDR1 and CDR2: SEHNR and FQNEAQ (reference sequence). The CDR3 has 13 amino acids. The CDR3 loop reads CASSFGDRREAFF. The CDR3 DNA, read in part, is TGTGCCAGCAGCTTTGGGGACAGGAGGGAA.

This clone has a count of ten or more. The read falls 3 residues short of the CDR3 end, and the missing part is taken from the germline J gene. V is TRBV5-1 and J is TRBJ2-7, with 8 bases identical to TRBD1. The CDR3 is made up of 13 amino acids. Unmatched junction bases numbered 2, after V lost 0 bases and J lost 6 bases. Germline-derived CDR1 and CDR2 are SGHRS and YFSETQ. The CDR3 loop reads CASSLGQGFEQYF. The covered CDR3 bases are TGCGCCAGCAGCTTGGGACAGGGGTTCGAG.

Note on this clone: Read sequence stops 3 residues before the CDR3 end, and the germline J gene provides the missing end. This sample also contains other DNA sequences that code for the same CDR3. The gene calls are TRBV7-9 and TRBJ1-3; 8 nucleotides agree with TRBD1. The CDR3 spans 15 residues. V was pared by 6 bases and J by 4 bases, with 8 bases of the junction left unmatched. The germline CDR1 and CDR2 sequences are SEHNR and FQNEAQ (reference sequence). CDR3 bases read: TGTGCCAGCAGTTCCAGGGGGCAGAGAGGAAACACC. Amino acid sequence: CASSSRGQRGNT. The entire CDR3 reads CASSSRGQRGNTIYF.

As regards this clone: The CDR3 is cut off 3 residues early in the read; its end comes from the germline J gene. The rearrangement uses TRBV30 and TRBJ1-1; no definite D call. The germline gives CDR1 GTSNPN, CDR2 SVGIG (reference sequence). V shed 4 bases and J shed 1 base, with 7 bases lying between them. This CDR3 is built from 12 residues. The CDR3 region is CAWTRENTEAFF. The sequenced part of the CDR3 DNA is TGTGCCTGGACGCGGGAGAACACTGAA.

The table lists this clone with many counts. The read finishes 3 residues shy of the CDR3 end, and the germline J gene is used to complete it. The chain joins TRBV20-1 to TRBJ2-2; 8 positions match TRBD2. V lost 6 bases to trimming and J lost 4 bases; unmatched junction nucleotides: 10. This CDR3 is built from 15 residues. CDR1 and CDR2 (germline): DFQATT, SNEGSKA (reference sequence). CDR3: CSAPDRAGVTGELFF. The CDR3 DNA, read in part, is TGCAGTGCCCCCGACAGAGCGGGGGTCACCGGGGAG.

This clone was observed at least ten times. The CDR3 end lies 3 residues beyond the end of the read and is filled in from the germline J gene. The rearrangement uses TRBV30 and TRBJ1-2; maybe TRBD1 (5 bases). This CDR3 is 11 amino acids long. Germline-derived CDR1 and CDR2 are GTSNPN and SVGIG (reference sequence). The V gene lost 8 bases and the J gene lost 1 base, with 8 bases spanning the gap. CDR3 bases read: TGTGCCACAGGAGTTAACTATGGC. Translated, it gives CATGVNYG. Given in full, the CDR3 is CATGVNYGYTF.

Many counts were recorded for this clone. The CDR3 is CASSRGGGADTEAFF. The CDR3 DNA, read in part, is TGTGCCAGCAGCCGCGGAGGGGGCGCGGACACTGAA. This chain uses TRBV7-9 with TRBJ1-1, with 7 bases fitting TRBD1. The CDR3 end is not reached by the read, which stops 3 residues before it; the germline J gene fills it in. Germline V lookup: CDR1 SEHNR, CDR2 FQNEAQ (reference sequence). V was clipped by 5 bases and J by 3 bases; unmatched bases: 9. CDR3 length equals 15 residues.

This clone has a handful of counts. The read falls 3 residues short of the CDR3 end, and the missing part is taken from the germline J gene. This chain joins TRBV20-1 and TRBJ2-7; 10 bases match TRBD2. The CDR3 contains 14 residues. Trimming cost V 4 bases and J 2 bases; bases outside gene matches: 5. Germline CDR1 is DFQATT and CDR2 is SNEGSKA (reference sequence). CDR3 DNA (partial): TGCAGTGCTATCGGGACTAGCGAGACCTACGAG. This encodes CSAIGTSETYE. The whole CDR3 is CSAIGTSETYEQYF.

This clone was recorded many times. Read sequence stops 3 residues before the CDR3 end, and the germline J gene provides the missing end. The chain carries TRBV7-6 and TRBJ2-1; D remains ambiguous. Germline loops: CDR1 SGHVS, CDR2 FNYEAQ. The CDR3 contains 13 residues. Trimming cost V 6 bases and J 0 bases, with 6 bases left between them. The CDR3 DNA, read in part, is TGTGCCAGCAGTGGCGGCTCCTACAATGAG. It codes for CASSGGSYNE. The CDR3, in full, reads CASSGGSYNEQFF.

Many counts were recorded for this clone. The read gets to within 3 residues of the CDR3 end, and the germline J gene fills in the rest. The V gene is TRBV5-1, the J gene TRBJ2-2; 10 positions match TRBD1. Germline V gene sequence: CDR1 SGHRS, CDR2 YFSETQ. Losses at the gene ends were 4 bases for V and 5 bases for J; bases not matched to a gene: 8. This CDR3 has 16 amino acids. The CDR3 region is CASSALTGGRTGELFF. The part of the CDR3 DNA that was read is TGCGCCAGCAGCGCCTTGACAGGGGGCCGAACCGGGGAG.

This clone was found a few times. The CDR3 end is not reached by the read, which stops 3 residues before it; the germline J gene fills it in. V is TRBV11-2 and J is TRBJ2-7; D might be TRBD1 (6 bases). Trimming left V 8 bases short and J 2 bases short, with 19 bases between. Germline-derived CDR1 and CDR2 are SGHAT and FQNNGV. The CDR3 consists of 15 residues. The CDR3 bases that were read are TGTGCCAGCTCCGCTACAGGGACGCGACCCTACGAG. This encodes CASSATGTRPYE. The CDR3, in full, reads CASSATGTRPYEQYF.

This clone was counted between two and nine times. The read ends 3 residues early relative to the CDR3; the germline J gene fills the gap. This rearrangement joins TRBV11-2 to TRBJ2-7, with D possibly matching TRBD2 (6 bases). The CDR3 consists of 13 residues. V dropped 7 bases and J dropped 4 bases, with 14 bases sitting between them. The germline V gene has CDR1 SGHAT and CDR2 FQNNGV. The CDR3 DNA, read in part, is TGTGCCAGCACCTCTAGCGTGGGATACGAG. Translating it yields CASTSSVGYE. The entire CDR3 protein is CASTSSVGYEQYF. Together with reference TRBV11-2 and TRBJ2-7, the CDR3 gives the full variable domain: EAGVAQSPRYKIIEKRQSVAFWCNPISGHATLYWYQQILGQGPKLLIQFQNNGVVDDSQLPKDRFSAERLKGVDSTLKIQPAKLEDSAVYLCASTSSVGYEQYFGPGTRLTVT.

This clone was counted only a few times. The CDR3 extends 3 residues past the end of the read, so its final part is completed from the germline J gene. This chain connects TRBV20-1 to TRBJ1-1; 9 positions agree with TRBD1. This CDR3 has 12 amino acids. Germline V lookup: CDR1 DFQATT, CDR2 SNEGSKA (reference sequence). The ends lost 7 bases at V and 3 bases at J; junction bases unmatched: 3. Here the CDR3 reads CSVWTGDTEAFF. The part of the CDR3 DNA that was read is TGCAGTGTTTGGACAGGGGACACTGAA.

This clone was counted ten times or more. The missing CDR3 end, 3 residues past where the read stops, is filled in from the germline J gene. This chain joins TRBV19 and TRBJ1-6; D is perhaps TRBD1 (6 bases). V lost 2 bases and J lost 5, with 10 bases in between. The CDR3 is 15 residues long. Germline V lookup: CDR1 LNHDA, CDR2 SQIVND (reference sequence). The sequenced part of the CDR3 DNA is TGTGCCAGTAGTATACAGGGGTCCAATAATTCACCC. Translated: CASSIQGSNNSP. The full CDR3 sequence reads CASSIQGSNNSPLHF.